Following are 17 T cell receptor beta chains from one sample sequenced in a study of T cells in Graves' hyperthyroidism and ophthalmopathy (dated by TCRdb to between 2018 and 2021). The library was generated by multiplex PCR. These reads were obtained on an Illumina HiSeq 2000. The TCR beta CDR3 regions were amplified from RNA transcripts. A first-round RT-PCR of the TCR CDR3 used the HTBI primer set with the Qiagen OneStep RT-PCR kit. Using fastp at Q25 and MiXCR, TCRdb reprocessed the public reads and kept productive beta chains. Every CDR3 protein is listed once, alongside the most common genes and DNA of its rows. Recorded for this sample are some 550,000 distinct CDR3 sequences; roughly 15% of them occurred a single time. The ten biggest clones cover roughly 3.5% of the sample. Sequenced input: blood. The receptors derive from a woman aged 40 to 55 with Graves' ophthalmopathy.

This clonotype was observed a few times. The V gene is TRBV28, the J gene TRBJ2-3; D gene uncertain. Trimming left V 5 bases short and J 1 base short, with 16 bases between. This CDR3 has 16 amino acids. CDR1 and CDR2 from the germline V gene are MDHEN and SYDVKM. CDR3 loop: CASSPGPEPGTDTQYF. CDR3 nucleotides: TGTGCCAGCAGTCCTGGGCCTGAACCTGGCACAGATACGCAGTATTTT.

In this sample, this clonotype turned up many times. The chain employs TRBV7-9 and TRBJ1-5; D gene uncertain. CDR3 length equals 14 residues. V lost 3 bases to trimming and J lost 5 bases, with 11 bases between them. Per germline, CDR1 SEHNR and CDR2 FQNEAQ (reference sequence). CDR3 nucleotide sequence: TGTGCCAGCAGCTTTGGGAGGGTGGATCAGCCCCAGCATTTT. Translated: CASSFGRVDQPQHF.

This clonotype has only a few counts. This chain links TRBV5-8 with TRBJ2-7, with no clear D. Trimming took 4 bases from V and 5 from J, leaving 16 bases between them. The CDR3 runs 14 residues. CDR1 SGHTS and CDR2 YDEGEE come from the germline V gene. As DNA, the CDR3 is TGTGCCAGCAGCGTGCAGGATGGAAACGACGAGCAGTACTTC. This encodes CASSVQDGNDEQYF.

In its sample, this clonotype was seen many times. This chain uses TRBV2 with TRBJ2-7; TRBD1 matches at 7 bases. CDR3 length: 13 residues. After removal of 5 bases from V and 5 bases from J, the junction contained 6 bases not matched to a gene. Per the germline V gene, CDR1 is SNHLY and CDR2 is FYNNEI. The CDR3 is CASSSTGDNEQYF. In nucleotides, the CDR3 is TGTGCCAGCAGTTCTACAGGGGACAACGAGCAGTACTTC. The full variable domain, in which reference TRBV2 and TRBJ2-7 provide the parts outside the CDR3, is EPEVTQTPSHQVTQMGQEVILRCVPISNHLYFYWYRQILGQKVEFLVSFYNNEISEKSEIFDDQFSVERPDGSNFTLKIRSTKLEDSAMYFCASSSTGDNEQYFGPGTRLTVT.

The rearrangement uses TRBV20-1 and TRBJ1-1; TRBD1 might be the D (5 bases). From germline, CDR1 is DFQATT and CDR2 SNEGSKA (reference sequence). This CDR3 comprises 13 residues. Deletions cut 3 bases from V and 5 bases from J, with 13 bases between. The CDR3 sequence is CSARDKGWTEAFF. Written as DNA, the CDR3 is TGCAGTGCTAGGGACAAGGGGTGGACTGAAGCTTTCTTT.

This clonotype was counted between two and nine times. The gene calls are TRBV7-2 and TRBJ2-7; 8 bases map to TRBD2. The V and J ends lost 5 bases and 3 bases, in that order; junction bases with no gene match: 15. The CDR3 length is 17 residues. CDR1 is SGHTA and CDR2 is FQGNSA in the germline V gene. The CDR3 DNA is TGTGCCAGCAGCGCGACACAAAGGAGCGGGGGATACTACGAGCAGTACTTC. The encoded protein is CASSATQRSGGYYEQYF.

V is TRBV28 and J is TRBJ1-4; D is unresolved. V lost 6 bases to trimming and J lost 16 bases, with 12 bases between them. The V gene's germline CDR1 is MDHEN and CDR2 SYDVKM. The CDR3 length is 10 residues. The CDR3 DNA sequence: TGTGCCAGCAGGATACCTGGACCGTTTTTT. Translation gives CASRIPGPFF.

In its sample, this clonotype was seen a few times. V and J are TRBV6-1 and TRBJ2-2; possible D gene TRBD2, 5 bases. V gave up 8 bases and J gave up 7 bases, with 11 bases separating them. In germline, CDR1 is MNHNS, CDR2 SASEGT. The CDR3 is made up of 12 amino acids. CDR3: CASGFRGGELFF. Here the CDR3 DNA reads TGTGCCAGCGGGTTCCGGGGCGGGGAGCTGTTTTTT.

This clonotype was seen only a few times. This chain connects TRBV30 to TRBJ2-7, with a tentative D call TRBD1 (6 bases). The CDR3 consists of 14 residues. Between the trimmed V and J ends, which lost 2 bases and 9 bases, there was a span of 20 bases. The germline CDR1 and CDR2 sequences are GTSNPN and SVGIG (reference sequence). CDR3 loop: CAWSPSGTPKGQYF. The CDR3 nucleotides read TGTGCCTGGAGTCCTTCCGGGACACCCAAAGGGCAGTACTTC.

The chain carries TRBV19 and TRBJ2-3, with D perhaps matching TRBD1 (5 bases). Germline-derived CDR1 and CDR2 are LNHDA and SQIVND (reference sequence). The CDR3 consists of 14 residues. The V and J ends lost 9 bases and 2 bases respectively, with 15 bases between them. The CDR3 region is CARVVDRLTDTQYF. Here the CDR3 DNA reads TGTGCCAGAGTTGTTGACAGACTCACAGATACGCAGTATTTT. The variable domain in full, completed from reference TRBV19 and TRBJ2-3, reads DGGITQSPKYLFRKEGQNVTLSCEQNLNHDAMYWYRQDPGQGLRLIYYSQIVNDFQKGDIAEGYSVSREKKESFPLTVTSAQKNPTAFYLCARVVDRLTDTQYFGPGTRLTVL.

This clonotype was found many times. The CDR3 sequence is CASRAGTRSPEGTDTQYF. For the CDR3, the DNA is TGTGCCAGCAGGGCCGGGACCAGAAGCCCCGAGGGCACAGATACGCAGTATTTT. The chain combines TRBV28 with TRBJ2-3, with D perhaps assigned TRBD1 or TRBD2 (5 bases each). Germline V gene lookup returns CDR1 MDHEN and CDR2 SYDVKM. Trimming stripped 6 bases from V and 1 base from J, with 23 bases between. This CDR3 region has 18 residues.

The table lists this clonotype with many counts. The chain carries TRBV29-1 and TRBJ2-5; the D gene is possibly TRBD1 (6 bases). The germline V and J ends were trimmed by 2 bases and 0 bases, with 10 bases remaining between them. The germline CDR1 and CDR2 sequences are SQVTM and ANQGSEA. The CDR3 totals 14 residues. In nucleotides, the CDR3 is TGCAGCGTTGAACAGAGGGGGTACCAAGAGACCCAGTACTTC. Translating gives CSVEQRGYQETQYF.

Details on this clonotype: This may come from a read error, since a much larger clone is one base off. The chain is built from TRBV9 and TRBJ1-4, with 8 bases lining up with TRBD1. The germline V gene has CDR1 SGDLS and CDR2 YYNGEE. The CDR3 extends over 14 amino acids. The CDR3 DNA follows: TGTGCCGGCAGCCCCCGACAGGGGCCGGAAAAACTGTTTTTT. Its protein is CAGSPRQGPEKLFF.

Many counts were recorded for this clonotype. The chain has TRBV12-3 or TRBV12-4 and TRBJ2-1; TRBD2 aligns across 7 bases. The ends lost 5 bases at V and 3 bases at J; junction bases unmatched: 7. The CDR3 extends over 15 amino acids. DNA of the CDR3: TGTGCCAGCAGTACAGGACTAGAGAACTACAATGAGCAGTTCTTC. Protein product: CASSTGLENYNEQFF.

This clonotype came up a few times. This chain uses TRBV30 with TRBJ1-3, with D unclear. Germline lookup yields CDR1 GTSNPN and CDR2 SVGIG (reference sequence). Trimming took off 1 base at V and 2 bases at J, with 6 bases between the two ends. The CDR3 sequence is 13 residues long. CDR3 protein: CAWSGITGNTIYF. CDR3 sequence (DNA): TGTGCCTGGAGTGGAATCACTGGAAACACCATATATTTT.

This clonotype was counted at least ten times. J is TRBJ1-2 and V is TRBV2, with 8 nucleotides matching TRBD1. CDR3 size: 13 residues. The junction had 9 bases not matched to a gene; V was cut back by 7 bases and J by 8 bases. Germline values: CDR1 SNHLY, CDR2 FYNNEI. The CDR3 DNA reads TGTGCCAGCACCGAATATAGGACAGGGGGCTACACCTTC. It is translated as CASTEYRTGGYTF.

This clonotype was picked up many times. The chain combines TRBV28 with TRBJ2-7; D unresolved. The germline V and J ends were trimmed by 4 bases and 7 bases, with 20 bases remaining between them. This CDR3 region has 15 residues. Germline loops: CDR1 MDHEN, CDR2 SYDVKM. As DNA, the CDR3 is TGTGCCAGCAGTTATCCCCCGCTTGGGGTGGGTGAGCAGTACTTC. Its protein product is CASSYPPLGVGEQYF.